This T cell receptor (beta chain) appears in the sequencing data of a study of PD-1 blockade in classical Hodgkin lymphoma. General study points: Initiation of nivolumab under 1 year after ASCT led to exclusion of patients.

On this clone itself: Its target is not known.

The CDR3 is made up of 16 amino acids. V lost 5 bases to trimming and J lost 1 base; unmatched junction nucleotides: 6. Germline lookup yields CDR1 SGHVS and CDR2 FQNEAQ. Clones were read by immunoSEQ multiplex PCR, and TCRdb kept only the in-frame ones, dropping some. The sample lists about 90,000 clones, about nine tenths seen once, with 2.5% to 3.5% in the top ten. Time point here: cycle 4 day 1 (C4D1), after more than 5 weeks of nivolumab. With no exception, relapse followed autologous stem cell transplantation in all patients, and brentuximab vedotin exposure varied. This sample comprised peripheral blood mononuclear cells (PBMCs), obtained before the fourth cycle of nivolumab. The V call is TRBV7-8, the J call TRBJ2-3, with 10 bases fitting TRBD2. This sequence originates from a human donor with classical Hodgkin lymphoma. DNA of the CDR3: TGTGCCAGCAGCAGCGGTACTAGCGGGGGCACAGATACGCAGTATTTT. This gives the protein CASSSGTSGGTDTQYF.